Listed below are T cell receptor beta chains from one sample, sequenced in a study of blood T cells in healthy people across ages. Each CDR3 protein gets one entry after TCRdb re-called the 5' RACE reads with MiXCR. The table lists 1.5 million or so distinct CDR3 sequences, 35% to 45% of them singletons. The source material was blood. The receptors shown here come from a woman younger than 35 in good health. Each CDR3 is given with its conserved first and last residue. D genes are given only for firm matches. Size is stated for part of the rows, as once, few or many counts, or as a class when the clone is expanded.

J gene,V gene,clone size,D gene,CDR3 protein,CDR3 DNA
TRBJ1-1,TRBV6-1,NA,TRBD1,CASSVNRGPEAFF,TGTGCCAGCAGTGTTAACAGGGGGCCTGAAGCTTTCTTT
TRBJ2-3,TRBV20-1,NA,TRBD2,CSAFDNLAGESTDTQYF,TGCAGTGCTTTTGATAATTTAGCGGGGGAAAGCACAGATACGCAGTATTTT
TRBJ1-1,TRBV29-1,NA,NA,CSAEQEAFF,TGCAGCGCCGAACAAGAAGCTTTCTTT
TRBJ1-1,TRBV3-1,NA,TRBD1,CASSRTLGQGKLNTEAFF,TGTGCCAGCAGCCGAACCCTCGGACAGGGGAAGTTGAACACTGAAGCTTTCTTT
TRBJ2-2,TRBV28,few,NA,CASSFASGGTGELFF,TGTGCCAGCAGTTTCGCTTCTGGGGGCACCGGGGAGCTGTTTTTT
TRBJ2-7,TRBV7-9,few,NA,CASSTDNYEQYF,TGTGCCAGCAGCACAGACAACTACGAGCAGTACTTC
TRBJ2-7,TRBV5-1,NA,TRBD1,CASSVDRGGEQYF,TGTGCCAGCAGTGTTGACAGGGGAGGCGAGCAGTACTTC
TRBJ1-6,TRBV6-5,few,NA,CASSYSITGNSPLHF,TGTGCCAGCAGTTACTCGATTACGGGGAATTCACCCCTCCACTTT
TRBJ2-5,TRBV25-1,few,TRBD2,CASSESSGGQETQYF,TGTGCCAGCAGTGAATCTAGCGGGGGACAAGAGACCCAGTACTTC
TRBJ2-5,TRBV6-1,NA,TRBD2,CASSPPASGGAYNEQYF,TGTGCCAGCAGTCCCCCGGCTAGCGGGGGGGCTTACAATGAGCAGTACTTC
TRBJ1-4,TRBV7-2,NA,NA,CASSLDGARNEKLFF,TGTGCCAGCAGCTTAGATGGGGCTCGGAATGAAAAACTGTTTTTT
TRBJ1-2,TRBV6-1,few,NA,CASSDRERGYTF,TGTGCCAGCAGTGACAGGGAGCGGGGCTACACCTTC
TRBJ1-5,TRBV13,NA,TRBD1,CASSIRDRGRGQPQHF,TGTGCCAGCAGCATACGAGACAGGGGGCGAGGTCAGCCCCAGCATTTT
TRBJ2-3,TRBV3-1,many,NA,CASSQGRTDTQYF,TGCGCCAGCAGCCAAGGAAGGACAGATACGCAGTATTTT
TRBJ2-3,TRBV5-1,NA,TRBD1,CASSSRQGPEGRPFTDTQYF,TGCGCCAGCAGCAGCAGACAGGGGCCGGAGGGGAGACCCTTCACAGATACGCAGTATTTT
TRBJ1-1,TRBV5-1,NA,NA,CASSLEGVSMNTEAFF,TGCGCCAGCAGCTTGGAGGGGGTAAGCATGAACACTGAAGCTTTCTTT
TRBJ2-1,TRBV5-1,few,NA,CASSLASADNEQFF,TGCGCCAGCAGCTTGGCCTCCGCGGACAATGAGCAGTTCTTC
TRBJ1-5,TRBV25-1,few,TRBD1,CASRDRGQNQPQHF,TGTGCCAGCAGGGACAGGGGTCAAAATCAGCCCCAGCATTTT
TRBJ2-1,TRBV20-1,few,NA,CSARARGTSSWGEQFF,TGCAGTGCTAGAGCACGCGGGACTTCAAGTTGGGGTGAGCAGTTCTTC
TRBJ2-1,TRBV7-7,once,NA,CASSRGGSEAEQFF,TGTGCTAGCAGCCGAGGGGGGTCCGAGGCTGAGCAGTTCTTC
TRBJ2-7,TRBV20-1,NA,TRBD1,CSARVRTGTGYNEQYF,TGCAGTGCTAGAGTCCGAACCGGGACAGGCTACAATGAGCAGTACTTC
TRBJ2-4,TRBV27,NA,NA,CASSPVRVAKNIQYF,TGTGCCAGCAGCCCAGTTAGGGTTGCCAAAAACATTCAGTACTTC
TRBJ1-2,TRBV20-1,NA,NA,CSASEMGAAGYTF,TGCAGTGCTAGTGAAATGGGGGCTGCTGGCTACACCTTC
TRBJ2-3,TRBV4-1,NA,NA,CASSHAGRGDTQYF,TGCGCCAGCAGCCACGCCGGGCGGGGAGATACGCAGTATTTT
TRBJ2-1,TRBV7-2,few,NA,CASSQGDPSYNEQFF,TGTGCCAGCAGCCAAGGCGATCCCTCCTACAATGAGCAGTTCTTC
TRBJ2-1,TRBV10-3,NA,NA,CAISETGSGGEQFF,TGTGCCATCAGCGAGACGGGATCCGGGGGTGAGCAGTTCTTC
TRBJ2-7,TRBV9,NA,TRBD2,CASSPEAGGSSYEQYF,TGTGCCAGCAGCCCTGAGGCGGGAGGGAGCTCCTACGAGCAGTACTTC
TRBJ2-1,TRBV7-9,NA,TRBD1,CASSSDRDRVNEQFF,TGTGCCAGCAGCTCAGACCGGGACAGGGTCAATGAGCAGTTCTTC
TRBJ2-3,TRBV15,NA,TRBD2,CATSRLDWGGFTDTQYF,TGTGCCACCAGCAGGCTTGACTGGGGGGGGTTCACAGATACGCAGTATTTT
TRBJ1-2,TRBV6-6,once,NA,CASSYSEGRANYGYTF,TGTGCCAGCAGTTACTCGGAAGGTAGAGCTAACTATGGCTACACCTTC
TRBJ1-1,TRBV5-1,few,TRBD1,CASSFVGQADTEAFF,TGCGCCAGCAGCTTTGTGGGACAGGCGGACACTGAAGCTTTCTTT
TRBJ2-5,TRBV3-1,NA,NA,CASSQRNQETQYF,TGTGCCAGCAGTCAGCGAAACCAAGAGACCCAGTACTTC
TRBJ2-7,TRBV11-2,NA,NA,CASSLDQGYYEQYF,TGTGCCAGCAGCTTAGATCAGGGCTACTACGAGCAGTACTTC
TRBJ1-1,TRBV29-1,NA,TRBD1,CSARTGDFSGAFF,TGCAGCGCCCGGACAGGGGATTTCTCTGGGGCTTTCTTT
TRBJ2-5,TRBV6-1,NA,NA,CASNEVWRELGETQYF,TGTGCCAGCAATGAAGTGTGGAGGGAATTAGGAGAGACCCAGTACTTC
TRBJ1-4,TRBV12-3/TRBV12-4,few,NA,CASSLVSGNEKLFF,TGTGCCAGCAGTTTAGTGTCAGGGAACGAAAAACTGTTTTTT
TRBJ1-3,TRBV30,NA,NA,CAWSGASSGNTIYF,TGTGCCTGGAGTGGGGCGAGCTCTGGAAACACCATATATTTT
TRBJ2-5,TRBV6-5,NA,NA,CASSGGGLVSYNEQYF,TGTGCCAGCAGCGGAGGGGGGTTAGTATCCTACAATGAGCAGTACTTC
TRBJ2-3,TRBV9,NA,NA,CASSGGPEAADTQYF,TGTGCCAGCAGCGGGGGACCCGAAGCCGCAGATACGCAGTATTTT
TRBJ2-7,TRBV5-1,NA,NA,CASSWGASSYEQYF,TGCGCCAGCAGCTGGGGGGCTAGCTCCTACGAGCAGTACTTC
TRBJ2-5,TRBV25-1,NA,NA,CASSATSAGETQYF,TGTGCCAGCAGTGCGACGTCGGCGGGAGAGACCCAGTACTTC
TRBJ2-7,TRBV4-1,NA,NA,CASSQDRSDPLEQYF,TGCGCCAGCAGCCAAGATCGGTCCGACCCCCTCGAGCAGTACTTC
TRBJ2-1,TRBV12-3/TRBV12-4,NA,TRBD1,CASSFKGTAFNNEQFF,TGTGCCAGCAGTTTCAAAGGGACAGCCTTTAACAATGAGCAGTTCTTC
TRBJ2-1,TRBV9,NA,NA,CASSAEMGQFF,TGTGCCAGCAGCGCCGAGATGGGGCAGTTCTTC
TRBJ2-5,TRBV11-2,NA,TRBD2,CASSSSGLAGGRETQYF,TGTGCCAGCAGCTCCTCAGGACTAGCGGGGGGACGGGAGACCCAGTACTTC
TRBJ2-5,TRBV6-6,NA,TRBD1,CASSYLQGARPNEQYF,TGTGCCAGCAGTTACCTCCAGGGGGCCCGTCCTAATGAGCAGTACTTC
TRBJ1-2,TRBV12-3/TRBV12-4,NA,NA,CASSCDSGYTF,TGTGCCAGCAGTTGCGACAGCGGCTACACCTTC
TRBJ1-2,TRBV20-1,once,TRBD1,CGAGQTGVGYGYTF,TGCGGTGCCGGACAGACAGGGGTCGGCTATGGCTACACCTTC